This entry describes one T cell receptor beta chain. MiXCR, run by TCRdb on the RACE reads, gives a single entry per CDR3 protein. This table has around 50,000 distinct CDR3 sequences, around 9.4% appearing once. This entry comes from a study of human T cells and chemical hapten exposure. Germline loops: CDR1 SEHNR, CDR2 FQNEAQ (reference sequence). The CDR3 extends over 15 amino acids. V was clipped by 8 bases and J by 1 base; unmatched bases: 8. Sample time point: patch test 2, 6 weeks after DPC sensitization. The treatment was: therapeutic diphenylcyclopropenone sensitization with weekly scalp DPC. The rearrangement joins TRBV7-9 to TRBJ1-1, with 9 bases matching TRBD1. The origin of this receptor is a woman aged 50 to 65 with alopecia areata. Some clones in this sample may be carry-over from other donors' samples. Sequenced here: whole blood, sampled in connection with sensitization to the hapten diphenylcyclopropenone (DPC). Here the CDR3 reads CASRLQGASNTEAFF. CDR3 sequence (DNA): TGTGCCAGCCGGCTACAGGGGGCCTCGAACACTGAAGCTTTCTTT.